Presented here are 26 T cell receptor beta chains from one specimen sequenced in a study of post-analysis software for immune sequencing data. Findings of the study overall: The study found TRBV5-6, TRBV5-1 and TRBV20-1 among a handful of TRBV segments more frequent in patients than controls.

TCR beta cDNA libraries included unique molecular identifiers. MiXCR, run by TCRdb on the PCR reads, gives a single entry per CDR3 protein. The profile shows roughly 620,000 distinct CDR3 sequences, roughly 40% of them singletons. No antigen is known for these receptors. The sample consisted of blood. These receptors all stem from a girl aged 10 to 17 with multiple sclerosis.

The V and J genes are TRBV5-1 and TRBJ2-3; D might be TRBD2 (6 bases). There are 16 residues in the CDR3. Germline V gene lookup returns CDR1 SGHRS and CDR2 YFSETQ. Trimming shortened V by 0 bases and J by 2 bases, and 13 bases separated the two germline ends. The CDR3 region is CASSLDHGGNTDTQYF. The CDR3 bases are TGCGCCAGCAGCTTGGACCACGGCGGGAACACAGATACGCAGTATTTT. Based on the CDR3 plus reference TRBV5-1 and TRBJ2-3, the full variable domain is KAGVTQTPRYLIKTRGQQVTLSCSPISGHRSVSWYQQTPGQGLQFLFEYFSETQRNKGNFPGRFSGRQFSNSRSEMNVSTLELGDSALYLCASSLDHGGNTDTQYFGPGTRLTVL.

The chain uses TRBV18 and TRBJ2-3, with D perhaps matching TRBD2 (6 bases). The germline gives CDR1 KGHSH, CDR2 LQKENI. Trimming took off 0 bases at V and 11 bases at J, with 12 bases between the two ends. This CDR3 is built from 13 residues. CDR3 sequence: CASSPPSAGLQYF. The CDR3 region has the DNA TGTGCCAGCTCACCACCGAGCGCGGGGCTGCAGTATTTT.

This clonotype appeared a single time. V is TRBV4-2 and J is TRBJ2-3; 15 nucleotides match TRBD2. J gave up 1 base and V 1 base, and 9 bases lay outside the gene matches. There are 20 residues in the CDR3. Germline loops: CDR1 LGHNA, CDR2 YNFKEQ. CDR3 amino acids: CASSQVPGLAGGVGTDTQYF. The CDR3 nucleotides are TGTGCCAGCAGCCAAGTTCCGGGACTAGCGGGAGGAGTAGGCACAGATACGCAGTATTTT.

The sample holds one count of this clonotype. This chain joins TRBV3-1 and TRBJ1-2; TRBD1 is a possible D gene (6 bases). The V end was cut by 5 bases, the J end by 6 bases, with 16 bases between. CDR3 length: 14 amino acids. CDR1 and CDR2 from the germline V gene are LGHDT and YNNKEL (reference sequence). The CDR3 DNA sequence: TGTGCCAGCAGCAACCGGGACAACTGGGATGGCTACACCTTC. Protein: CASSNRDNWDGYTF.

CDR3 nucleotide sequence: TGTGCCAGCAGTACCCTAGGGCTAGCGGGTGAAGAGCAGTTCTTC. Its protein product is CASSTLGLAGEEQFF. The gene calls are TRBV6-6 and TRBJ2-1; 8 bases align to TRBD2. CDR3 length: 15 amino acids. Germline CDR1 and CDR2: MNHNY and SVGAGI (reference sequence). V was pared by 5 bases and J by 10 bases, with 13 bases of the junction left unmatched.

The chain recombines TRBV4-1 with TRBJ2-3; D unclear. Germline loops: CDR1 MGHRA, CDR2 YSYEKL. V gave up 1 base and J gave up 2 bases, with 16 bases separating them. The CDR3 spans 17 residues. CDR3 in amino acids: CASSQVPPRIATDTQYF. The CDR3 DNA follows: TGCGCCAGCAGCCAAGTCCCGCCTAGAATCGCCACAGATACGCAGTATTTT.

This clonotype was seen more than once but under ten times. The rearrangement uses TRBV10-3 and TRBJ2-1; D possibly corresponds to TRBD1 (6 bases). The CDR3 spans 12 residues. Between the trimmed V and J ends, which lost 6 bases and 7 bases, there was a span of 10 bases. CDR1 and CDR2 (germline): ENHRY, SYGVKD. Here the CDR3 DNA reads TGTGCCATCAGGGACACAGGGAATGAGCAGTTCTTC. It specifies CAIRDTGNEQFF.

This clonotype has only a few counts. The genes are TRBV25-1 and TRBJ1-2, with 7 bases aligning to TRBD1. Germline V gives CDR1 MGHDK, CDR2 SYGVNS. Trimming cost V 7 bases and J 4 bases; bases outside gene matches: 12. This CDR3 has 15 amino acids. This chain's CDR3 is CASNHGEGAGYGYTF. CDR3 sequence (DNA): TGTGCCAGCAATCACGGAGAGGGGGCAGGCTATGGCTACACCTTC.

The gene calls are TRBV5-1 and TRBJ2-5; 9 bases line up with TRBD1. Germline lookup yields CDR1 SGHRS and CDR2 YFSETQ. The CDR3 is made up of 14 amino acids. Trimming at V came to 5 bases and at J to 4 bases, leaving 6 bases not matched to a gene. Written as DNA, the CDR3 is TGCGCCAGCAGGGGACAGGGAGTTGGAGAGACCCAGTACTTC. This translates into CASRGQGVGETQYF.

As concerns this clonotype: The junction differs from germline at one of its ends, possibly a read error. CDR3 coding DNA: TGTGCAATCAGGCCTGACAGGGTTGGGAGCAATCAGCCCCAGCATTTT. Translation gives CAIRPDRVGSNQPQHF. The chain recombines TRBV10-3 with TRBJ1-5; 7 positions match TRBD1. CDR1 is ENHRY, CDR2 SYGVKD, per germline. The CDR3 loop spans 16 amino acids.

In its sample, this clonotype was seen a few times. The chain is built from TRBV5-1 and TRBJ2-3, with 10 bases fitting TRBD1. This CDR3 is 17 amino acids long. The germline V gene encodes CDR1 SGHRS and CDR2 YFSETQ. V was clipped by 4 bases and J by 5 bases; unmatched bases: 13. The CDR3 DNA is TGCGCCAGCAGCCGACAACAGCTGGGACAGGGGATAGATACGCAGTATTTT. Translated, it gives CASSRQQLGQGIDTQYF.

This clonotype was seen only a few times. This chain connects TRBV20-1 to TRBJ2-5; no firm D call. The CDR3 is 15 amino acids. CDR1 and CDR2 from the germline V gene are DFQATT and SNEGSKA (reference sequence). With 8 bases removed from V and 2 bases from J, the gap between germline ends came to 21 bases. The CDR3 sequence is CSTVNSFLVQETQYF. In DNA, the CDR3 is TGCAGTACAGTAAATAGTTTTCTTGTACAAGAGACCCAGTACTTC.

This chain uses TRBV12-3 or TRBV12-4 with TRBJ2-3; 7 bases agree with TRBD2. With 6 bases clipped from V and 5 bases from J, the junction kept 11 bases outside the gene matches. This CDR3 is 15 amino acids long. The CDR3 loop reads CASRLALAILDTQYF. The CDR3 nucleotides read TGTGCCAGCAGGCTGGCACTAGCGATTCTAGATACGCAGTATTTT.

This rearrangement joins TRBV7-2 to TRBJ2-5; tentatively, D is TRBD2 (6 bases). V was cut by 5 bases and J by 2 bases, with 15 bases left in between. Germline CDR1 reads SGHTA; CDR2 reads FQGNSA. The CDR3 loop spans 15 amino acids. CDR3 nucleotides: TGTGCCAGCAGCCTCGGGAGCGCGGGACAAGAGACCCAGTACTTC. As protein: CASSLGSAGQETQYF.

The chain couples TRBV12-3 or TRBV12-4 to TRBJ2-1; perhaps TRBD2 as D (5 bases). This CDR3 is 15 amino acids long. V was clipped by 5 bases and J by 8 bases, with 19 bases between them. The CDR3 protein is CASSPLAGGRDEQFF. For the CDR3, the DNA is TGTGCCAGCAGTCCCCTGGCGGGCGGCCGCGATGAGCAGTTCTTC.

In its sample, this clonotype was seen many times. V usage is TRBV5-1 and J usage is TRBJ1-2, with TRBD1 matching over 8 bases. V trimming: 4 bases; J trimming: 6 bases; junction bases outside the gene matches: 2. CDR1 SGHRS and CDR2 YFSETQ come from the germline V gene. This CDR3 spans 12 amino acids. The CDR3 is CASSPDRDGYTF. The CDR3 region has the DNA TGCGCCAGCAGCCCGGACAGGGATGGCTACACCTTC. The full variable domain, completed using reference TRBV5-1 and TRBJ1-2, is KAGVTQTPRYLIKTRGQQVTLSCSPISGHRSVSWYQQTPGQGLQFLFEYFSETQRNKGNFPGRFSGRQFSNSRSEMNVSTLELGDSALYLCASSPDRDGYTFGSGTRLTVV.

This clonotype was picked up a small number of times. CDR3 bases: TGTGCCAGCAGGTCCCTATCGGATGAGCAGTTCTTC. This gives the protein CASRSLSDEQFF. The chain recombines TRBV7-9 with TRBJ2-1; D not resolved. The CDR3 runs 12 residues. The germline CDR1 and CDR2 sequences are SEHNR and FQNEAQ (reference sequence). V lost 6 bases, J lost 8 bases, and 11 bases lay in between. Filled out from reference TRBV7-9 and TRBJ2-1, the complete variable domain reads DTGVSQNPRHKITKRGQNVTFRCDPISEHNRLYWYRQTLGQGPEFLTYFQNEAQLEKSRLLSDRFSAERPKGSFSTLEIQRTEQGDSAMYLCASRSLSDEQFFGPGTRLTVL.

CDR3 in amino acids: CASSGQGALNEQFF. The CDR3 DNA reads as TGCGCCAGCAGTGGACAGGGGGCTCTCAATGAGCAGTTCTTC. V is TRBV5-1 and J is TRBJ2-1, with 11 bases lining up with TRBD1. The CDR3 covers 14 residues. The ends lost 5 bases at V and 6 bases at J; junction bases unmatched: 4. Germline V gene lookup returns CDR1 SGHRS and CDR2 YFSETQ. The full variable domain, with the rest looked up from reference TRBV5-1 and TRBJ2-1, is KAGVTQTPRYLIKTRGQQVTLSCSPISGHRSVSWYQQTPGQGLQFLFEYFSETQRNKGNFPGRFSGRQFSNSRSEMNVSTLELGDSALYLCASSGQGALNEQFFGPGTRLTVL.

CDR3 nucleotide sequence: TGTGCCAGCAGCGCGGAAGCATACTATCAGCCCCAGCATTTT. Translated: CASSAEAYYQPQHF. V and J are TRBV5-5 and TRBJ1-5, with D uncertain. Germline V gene sequence: CDR1 SGHKS, CDR2 YYEKEE (reference sequence). The CDR3 is made up of 14 amino acids. Trimming took 4 bases from V and 5 from J, leaving 13 bases between them.

This clonotype has just a few counts. The chain combines TRBV20-1 with TRBJ2-7; TRBD2 agrees at 9 bases. Germline trimming cut 1 base from V and 2 bases from J; bases unmatched to any gene: 3. Germline CDR1 and CDR2: DFQATT and SNEGSKA (reference sequence). The CDR3 covers 14 residues. The DNA for the CDR3 is TGCAGTGCTAGAGGGTTAGCGGGAGCCTACGAGCAGTACTTC. Protein product: CSARGLAGAYEQYF.

The V and J genes are TRBV7-9 and TRBJ2-7, with TRBD1 matching 12 bases. CDR3 length: 16 amino acids. Germline CDR1 reads SEHNR; CDR2 reads FQNEAQ (reference sequence). V shed 4 bases and J 5 bases; nucleotides not matched to a gene: 9. CDR3 nucleotides: TGTGCCAGCAGCTACCTACCGGGACAGGGGGCTAACGAGCAGTACTTC. Translation: CASSYLPGQGANEQYF.

This chain links TRBV12-3 or TRBV12-4 with TRBJ2-3; 7 positions agree with TRBD2. The CDR3 consists of 16 residues. The V gene end was trimmed by 6 bases and the J gene end by 0 bases; junction bases not matched to a gene: 9. The chain's CDR3 is CASSRRSGDSTDTQYF. CDR3 bases: TGTGCCAGCAGCCGACGAAGCGGGGACAGCACAGATACGCAGTATTTT.

The chain carries TRBV6-5 and TRBJ2-1; D assignment may be TRBD1 or TRBD2 (6 bases each). Trimming took 8 bases from V and 0 from J, leaving 14 bases between them. CDR1 is MNHEY and CDR2 is SVGAGI in the germline V gene. This CDR3 region has 15 residues. For the CDR3, the DNA is TGTGCCAGCGCCTCGGGGGCCAGCTCCTACAATGAGCAGTTCTTC. This sequence encodes CASASGASSYNEQFF.

The chain has TRBV5-1 and TRBJ2-3; 10 positions agree with TRBD1. CDR3 length equals 12 residues. V lost 2 bases to trimming and J lost 12 bases; unmatched junction nucleotides: 3. Germline V gives CDR1 SGHRS, CDR2 YFSETQ. This CDR3 is CASSFGQGVQYF. The CDR3 region has the DNA TGCGCCAGCAGCTTTGGACAGGGGGTTCAGTATTTT. Variable domain in full (rest from reference TRBV5-1 and TRBJ2-3): KAGVTQTPRYLIKTRGQQVTLSCSPISGHRSVSWYQQTPGQGLQFLFEYFSETQRNKGNFPGRFSGRQFSNSRSEMNVSTLELGDSALYLCASSFGQGVQYFGPGTRLTVL.

The CDR3 DNA is TGCGCCAGCGGGATAGGATCGGACAGGGTTTCAGATACGCAGTATTTT. Its translation: CASGIGSDRVSDTQYF. The chain is built from TRBV5-1 and TRBJ2-3; 8 bases line up with TRBD1. With 7 bases clipped from V and 4 bases from J, the junction kept 14 bases outside the gene matches. The CDR3 loop spans 16 amino acids. In germline, CDR1 is SGHRS, CDR2 YFSETQ.

This clonotype was seen a few times. The J gene is TRBJ2-7, the V gene TRBV12-3 or TRBV12-4, with TRBD2 as a possible D gene (5 bases). The CDR3 spans 15 residues. Trimming shortened V by 0 bases and J by 2 bases, and 11 bases separated the two germline ends. The CDR3 nucleotides read TGTGCCAGCAGTTTAGCGGGCCTAGCAGCCTACGAGCAGTACTTC. Translating gives CASSLAGLAAYEQYF.